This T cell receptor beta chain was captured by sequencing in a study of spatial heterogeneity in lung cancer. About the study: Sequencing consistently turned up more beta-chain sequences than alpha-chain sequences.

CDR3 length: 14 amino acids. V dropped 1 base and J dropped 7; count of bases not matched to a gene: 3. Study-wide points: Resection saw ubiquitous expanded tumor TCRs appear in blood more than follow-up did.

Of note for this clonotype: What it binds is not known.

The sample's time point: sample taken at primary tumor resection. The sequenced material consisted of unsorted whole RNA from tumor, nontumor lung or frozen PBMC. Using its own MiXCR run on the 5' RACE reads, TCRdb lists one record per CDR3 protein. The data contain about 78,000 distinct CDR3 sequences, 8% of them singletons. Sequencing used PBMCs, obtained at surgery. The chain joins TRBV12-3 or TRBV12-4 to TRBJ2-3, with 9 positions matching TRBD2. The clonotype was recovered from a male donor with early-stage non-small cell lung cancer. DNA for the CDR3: TGTGCCAGCAGTTTAGTAGCGGGAGAACATACGCAGTATTTT. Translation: CASSLVAGEHTQYF.